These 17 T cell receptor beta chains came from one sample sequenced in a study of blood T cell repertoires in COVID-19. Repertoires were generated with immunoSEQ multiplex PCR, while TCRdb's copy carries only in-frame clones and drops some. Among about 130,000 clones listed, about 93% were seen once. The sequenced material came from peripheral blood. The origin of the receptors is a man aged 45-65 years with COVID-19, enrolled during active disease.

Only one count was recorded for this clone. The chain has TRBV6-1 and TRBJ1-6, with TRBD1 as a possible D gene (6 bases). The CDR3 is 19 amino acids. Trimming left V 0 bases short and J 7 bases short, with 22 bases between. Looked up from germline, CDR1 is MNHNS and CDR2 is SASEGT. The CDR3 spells CASSEALLSGANENSPLHF. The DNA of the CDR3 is TGTGCCAGCAGTGAAGCGCTTTTATCAGGGGCGAATGAGAATTCACCCCTCCACTTT.

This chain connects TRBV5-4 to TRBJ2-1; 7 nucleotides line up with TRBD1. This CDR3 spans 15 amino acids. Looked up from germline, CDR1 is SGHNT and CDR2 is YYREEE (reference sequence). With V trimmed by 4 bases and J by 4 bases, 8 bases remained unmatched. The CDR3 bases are TGTGCCAGCAGCGCTGAGGGGGCTAGGTACAATGAGCAGTTCTTC. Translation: CASSAEGARYNEQFF. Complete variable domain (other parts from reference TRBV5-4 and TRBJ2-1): ETGVTQSPTHLIKTRGQQVTLRCSSQSGHNTVSWYQQALGQGPQFIFQYYREEENGRGNFPPRFSGLQFPNYSSELNVNALELDDSALYLCASSAEGARYNEQFFGPGTRLTVL.

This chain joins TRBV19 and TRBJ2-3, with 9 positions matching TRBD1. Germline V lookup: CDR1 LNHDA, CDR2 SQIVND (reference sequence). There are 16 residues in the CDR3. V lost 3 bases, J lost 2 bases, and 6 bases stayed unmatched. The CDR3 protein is CASSMLQGAATDTQYF. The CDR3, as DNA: TGTGCCAGTAGTATGTTACAGGGGGCAGCCACAGATACGCAGTATTTT.

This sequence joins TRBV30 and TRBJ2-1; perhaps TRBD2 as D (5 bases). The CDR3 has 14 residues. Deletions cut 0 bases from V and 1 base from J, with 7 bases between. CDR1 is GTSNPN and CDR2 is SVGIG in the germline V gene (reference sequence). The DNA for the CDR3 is TGTGCCTGGAGTGTAGGGAGATCCTACAATGAGCAGTTCTTC. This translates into CAWSVGRSYNEQFF. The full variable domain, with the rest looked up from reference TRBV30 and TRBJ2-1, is SQTIHQWPATLVQPVGSPLSLECTVEGTSNPNLYWYRQAAGRGLQLLFYSVGIGQISSEVPQNLSASRPQDRQFILSSKKLLLSDSGFYLCAWSVGRSYNEQFFGPGTRLTVL.

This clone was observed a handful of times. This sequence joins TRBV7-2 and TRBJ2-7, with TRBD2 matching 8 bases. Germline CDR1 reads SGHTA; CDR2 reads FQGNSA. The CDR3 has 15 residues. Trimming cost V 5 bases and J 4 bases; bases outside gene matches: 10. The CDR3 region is CASSPQREWVYEQYF. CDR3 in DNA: TGTGCCAGCAGCCCTCAGCGGGAGTGGGTTTACGAGCAGTACTTC.

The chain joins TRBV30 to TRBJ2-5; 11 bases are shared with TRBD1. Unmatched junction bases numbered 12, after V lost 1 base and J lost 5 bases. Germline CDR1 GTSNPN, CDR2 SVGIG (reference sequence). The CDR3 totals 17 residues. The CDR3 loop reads CAWSERGRDRGSETQYF. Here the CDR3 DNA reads TGTGCCTGGAGTGAAAGGGGCCGGGACAGGGGGTCCGAGACCCAGTACTTC.

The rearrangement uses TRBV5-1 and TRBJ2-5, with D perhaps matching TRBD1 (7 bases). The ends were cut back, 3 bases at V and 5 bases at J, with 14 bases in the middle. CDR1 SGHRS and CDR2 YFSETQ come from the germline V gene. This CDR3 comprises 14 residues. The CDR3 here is CASSSRTGGETQYF. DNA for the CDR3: TGCGCCAGCAGCTCCCGGACAGGAGGGGAGACCCAGTACTTC.

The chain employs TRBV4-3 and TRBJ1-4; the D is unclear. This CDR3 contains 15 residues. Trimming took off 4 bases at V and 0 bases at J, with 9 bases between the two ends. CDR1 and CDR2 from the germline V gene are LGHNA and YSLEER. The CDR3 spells CASSPNSATNEKLFF. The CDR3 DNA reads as TGCGCCAGCAGCCCGAACAGTGCAACTAATGAAAAACTGTTTTTT.

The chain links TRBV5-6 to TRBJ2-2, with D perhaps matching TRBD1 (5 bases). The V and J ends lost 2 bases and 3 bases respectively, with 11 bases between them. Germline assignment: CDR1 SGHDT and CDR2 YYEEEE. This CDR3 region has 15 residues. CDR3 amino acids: CASSFAPRDTGELFF. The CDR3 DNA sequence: TGTGCCAGCAGCTTCGCGCCCAGGGACACCGGGGAGCTGTTTTTT. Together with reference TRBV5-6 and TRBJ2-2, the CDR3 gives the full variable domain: DAGVTQSPTHLIKTRGQQVTLRCSPKSGHDTVSWYQQALGQGPQFIFQYYEEEERQRGNFPDRFSGHQFPNYSSELNVNALLLGDSALYLCASSFAPRDTGELFFGEGSRLTVL.

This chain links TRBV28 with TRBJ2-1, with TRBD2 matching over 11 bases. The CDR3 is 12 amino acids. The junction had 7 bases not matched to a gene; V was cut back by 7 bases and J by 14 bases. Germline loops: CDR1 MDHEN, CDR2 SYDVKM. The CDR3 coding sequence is TGTGCCAGCAACAAACTAGCGGGAGTGAAGTTCTTC. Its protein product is CASNKLAGVKFF.

The CDR3 nucleotides are TGTGCCAGCAGTACCACAGGGGGCCTGACCTACGAGCAGTACTTC. Translation: CASSTTGGLTYEQYF. The rearrangement links TRBV6-2 or TRBV6-3 to TRBJ2-7, with TRBD1 identical over 9 bases. The CDR3 loop spans 15 amino acids. J lost 2 bases, V lost 5 bases, and 7 bases had no gene match. Germline V gene lookup returns CDR1 MNHEY and CDR2 SVGEGT.

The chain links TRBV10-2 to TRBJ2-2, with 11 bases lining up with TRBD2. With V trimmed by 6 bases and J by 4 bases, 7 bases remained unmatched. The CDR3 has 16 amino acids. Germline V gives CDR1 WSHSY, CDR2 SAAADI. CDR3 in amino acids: CASRAGTSGTTGELFF. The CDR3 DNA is TGCGCCAGCAGGGCCGGGACTAGCGGAACCACCGGGGAGCTGTTTTTT.

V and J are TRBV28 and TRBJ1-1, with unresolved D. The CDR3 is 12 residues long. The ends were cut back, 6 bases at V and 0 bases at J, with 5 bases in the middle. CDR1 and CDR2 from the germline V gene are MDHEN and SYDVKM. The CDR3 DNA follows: TGTGCCAGCAGCTCTATGAACACTGAAGCTTTCTTT. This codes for CASSSMNTEAFF.

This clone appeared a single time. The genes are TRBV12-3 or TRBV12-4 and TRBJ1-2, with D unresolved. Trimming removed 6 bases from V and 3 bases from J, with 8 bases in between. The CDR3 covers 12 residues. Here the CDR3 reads CASSSSDYGYTF. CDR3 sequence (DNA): TGTGCCAGCAGCTCCTCCGACTATGGCTACACCTTC.

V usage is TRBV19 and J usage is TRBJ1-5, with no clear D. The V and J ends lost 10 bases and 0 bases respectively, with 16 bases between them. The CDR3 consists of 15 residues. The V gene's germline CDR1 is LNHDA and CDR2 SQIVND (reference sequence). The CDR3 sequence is CATRTAAYSNQPQHF. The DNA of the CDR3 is TGTGCCACCAGAACGGCAGCGTATAGCAATCAGCCCCAGCATTTT.

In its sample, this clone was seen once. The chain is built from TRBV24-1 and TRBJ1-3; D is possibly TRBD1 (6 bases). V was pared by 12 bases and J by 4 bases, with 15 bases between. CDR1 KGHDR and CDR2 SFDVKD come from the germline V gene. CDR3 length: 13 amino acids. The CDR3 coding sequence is TGTGCCTCGCAGGGGACGGCAGGAAACACCATATATTTT. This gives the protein CASQGTAGNTIYF.

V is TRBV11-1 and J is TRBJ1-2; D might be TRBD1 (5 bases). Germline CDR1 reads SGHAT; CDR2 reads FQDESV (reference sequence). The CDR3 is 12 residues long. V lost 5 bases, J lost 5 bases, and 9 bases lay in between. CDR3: CASSPPGYGYTF. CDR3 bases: TGTGCCAGCAGCCCGCCAGGGTATGGCTACACCTTC.